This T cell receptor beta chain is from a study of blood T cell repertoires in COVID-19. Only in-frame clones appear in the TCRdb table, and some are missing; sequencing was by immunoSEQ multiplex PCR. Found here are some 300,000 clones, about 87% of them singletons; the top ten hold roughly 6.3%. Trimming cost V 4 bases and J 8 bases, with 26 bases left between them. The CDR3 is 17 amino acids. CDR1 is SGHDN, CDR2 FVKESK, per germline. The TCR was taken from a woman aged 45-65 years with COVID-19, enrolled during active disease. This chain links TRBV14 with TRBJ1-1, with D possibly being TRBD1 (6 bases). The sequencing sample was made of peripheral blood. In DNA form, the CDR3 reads TGTGCCAGCAGCCCCCACTCGAACCCGGACAGCCACCCAGAAGCTTTCTTT. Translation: CASSPHSNPDSHPEAFF. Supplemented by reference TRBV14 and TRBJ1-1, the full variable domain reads EAGVTQFPSHSVIEKGQTVTLRCDPISGHDNLYWYRRVMGKEIKFLLHFVKESKQDESGMPNNRFLAERTGGTYSTLKVQPAELEDSGVYFCASSPHSNPDSHPEAFFGQGTRLTVV.